This T cell receptor beta chain is from a study of metastatic and nonmetastatic thyroid tumors. Across the study: Both malignant and benign thyroid patients supplied peripheral blood and tumor or nodule tissue samples, across which the repertoires of these patients were then compared.

All patients were treatment-naive before thyroid surgery. Source study methods: Across clinicopathological groups, CDR3 differences served as the basis for building a distant-metastasis classifier for papillary thyroid cancer. TCRdb reanalyzed the PCR reads with MiXCR. These V and J calls are TCRdb output, not the study's own analysis. The profile shows tens of thousands of clones, roughly a sixth of them singletons. About this clone itself: No DNA is shown, since the ends of the CDR3 on it are uncertain; the CDR3 is the one TCRdb lists.

The CDR3 numbers 20 amino acids, ends counted. The genes are TRBV7-5 and TRBJ2-1; the D segment call TRBD1 is taken from the table without a DNA check. TRBV7-5 is designated a pseudogene. The sequence was collected from a male donor with papillary thyroid cancer or a benign thyroid nodule (not recorded which). Some clones in this sample may be carry-over from other donors' samples. The sequenced sample was blood. This chain's CDR3 is CISVPTAPPQGEGAYNEQFF.